This entry lists 29 T cell receptor beta chains sequenced from one sample in a study of PD-1 blockade in classical Hodgkin lymphoma. Only in-frame clones appear in the TCRdb table, and some are missing; sequencing was by immunoSEQ multiplex PCR. Among fewer than 15,000 clones listed, less than 70% were seen once. After autologous stem cell transplantation all patients relapsed, and prior brentuximab vedotin exposure differed between cohorts. Sequencing was performed on peripheral blood mononuclear cells (PBMCs), taken at baseline. These receptors originate from a human donor with classical Hodgkin lymphoma.

CDR3 bases: TGTGCCAGCAGTCGTGGGATCCCCAACGAGCAGTACTTC. Residues: CASSRGIPNEQYF. This chain uses TRBV6-5 with TRBJ2-7, with D uncertain. This CDR3 spans 13 amino acids. The germline gives CDR1 MNHEY, CDR2 SVGAGI. Trimming removed 5 bases at V and 5 bases at J, with 13 bases between.

The rearrangement links TRBV6-5 to TRBJ1-4, with TRBD1 as a possible D gene (5 bases). This CDR3 contains 15 residues. V lost 2 bases, J lost 4 bases, and 11 bases lay in between. Germline V CDR1 and CDR2: MNHEY, SVGAGI. This CDR3 reads CASSYRGRVNEKLFF. In DNA, the CDR3 is TGTGCCAGCAGTTACCGGGGACGCGTTAATGAAAAACTGTTTTTT.

This clone has just one count. V and J are TRBV5-1 and TRBJ1-4; 7 bases align to TRBD1. With V trimmed by 0 bases and J by 5 bases, 7 bases remained unmatched. CDR1 and CDR2 (germline): SGHRS, YFSETQ. The CDR3 has 16 amino acids. The CDR3 loop reads CASSLETGTVNEKLFF. Here the CDR3 DNA reads TGCGCCAGCAGCTTGGAAACCGGGACAGTCAATGAAAAACTGTTTTTT.

This clone was counted once. CDR3 amino acids: CASSEGGTEQFF. DNA of the CDR3: TGTGCCAGCAGTGAGGGCGGGACTGAGCAGTTCTTC. The J gene is TRBJ2-1, the V gene TRBV2, with D maybe TRBD2 (6 bases). V dropped 3 bases and J dropped 9 bases, with 9 bases sitting between them. The CDR3 is made up of 12 amino acids. Germline V lookup: CDR1 SNHLY, CDR2 FYNNEI.

The CDR3, as DNA: TGTGCCAGCAACGACGGCTACACCTTC. Amino acids: CASNDGYTF. This chain connects TRBV6-1 to TRBJ1-2; D is unclear. CDR3 length: 9 residues. Trimming took 7 bases from V and 8 from J, leaving 5 bases between them. The V gene's germline CDR1 is MNHNS and CDR2 SASEGT.

V gene TRBV2 combines with J gene TRBJ1-5; TRBD1 aligns across 9 bases. V lost 6 bases, J lost 6 bases, and 3 bases stayed unmatched. From germline, CDR1 is SNHLY and CDR2 FYNNEI. This CDR3 contains 13 residues. The CDR3 is CASRGQGVQPQHF. The CDR3 DNA sequence: TGTGCCAGCAGGGGACAGGGAGTTCAGCCCCAGCATTTT.

The CDR3 region is CATSRDGGGSSYEQYF. CDR3 DNA sequence: TGTGCCACCAGCAGAGATGGGGGCGGTAGCTCCTACGAGCAGTACTTC. V is TRBV15 and J is TRBJ2-7; D possibly corresponds to TRBD1 (6 bases). The CDR3 covers 16 residues. Trimming stripped 0 bases from V and 0 bases from J, with 12 bases between. The germline V gene has CDR1 LNHNV and CDR2 YYDKDF (reference sequence).

The genes are TRBV28 and TRBJ2-4, with TRBD1 identical over 7 bases. The CDR3 contains 17 residues. In germline, CDR1 is MDHEN, CDR2 SYDVKM. The trim removed 4 bases at V and 0 bases at J, leaving 9 bases unmatched. CDR3 sequence: CASSSDRSGVAKNIQYF. The CDR3 DNA sequence: TGTGCCAGCAGTTCGGACAGGTCCGGGGTAGCCAAAAACATTCAGTACTTC.

The chain uses TRBV7-9 and TRBJ1-5; D is undetermined. This CDR3 has 17 amino acids. Per the germline V gene, CDR1 is SEHNR and CDR2 is FQNEAQ (reference sequence). Trimming removed 0 bases at V and 1 base at J, with 13 bases between. DNA of the CDR3: TGTGCCAGCAGCTTAGCGCAAGGAGGGTTGAGCAATCAGCCCCAGCATTTT. Translation gives CASSLAQGGLSNQPQHF.

CDR3 DNA sequence: TGTGCCAGCATTAAGGGGGTAGGCATCTACAATGAGCAGTTCTTC. Translating it yields CASIKGVGIYNEQFF. This sequence joins TRBV11-2 and TRBJ2-1; D perhaps matches TRBD1 (6 bases). The CDR3 contains 15 residues. V gave up 7 bases and J gave up 3 bases, with 16 bases separating them. The germline gives CDR1 SGHAT, CDR2 FQNNGV.

The chain joins TRBV18 to TRBJ1-1, with D tentatively TRBD1 (6 bases). The V and J ends lost 1 base and 5 bases respectively, with 11 bases between them. The CDR3 spans 14 residues. Germline assignment: CDR1 KGHSH and CDR2 LQKENI. The CDR3: CASSPLPGETEAFF. The CDR3 nucleotides are TGTGCCAGCTCACCACTTCCAGGGGAAACTGAAGCTTTCTTT.

This clone turned up a few times. The rearrangement links TRBV5-6 to TRBJ2-5, with TRBD1 matching 7 bases. J was trimmed by 2 bases and V by 0 bases; bases with no gene match: 4. The CDR3 totals 15 residues. The V gene's germline CDR1 is SGHDT and CDR2 YYEEEE. The chain's CDR3 is CASSLAPGQQETQYF. Here the CDR3 DNA reads TGTGCCAGCAGCTTGGCTCCGGGACAGCAAGAGACCCAGTACTTC.

This rearrangement joins TRBV5-8 to TRBJ1-5; D unresolved. Trimming removed 0 bases from V and 6 bases from J, with 10 bases in between. Looked up from germline, CDR1 is SGHTS and CDR2 is YDEGEE. This CDR3 is built from 14 residues. This chain's CDR3 is CASSLVGPGQPQHF. CDR3 DNA sequence: TGTGCCAGCAGCTTGGTAGGACCCGGTCAGCCCCAGCATTTT.

This chain links TRBV7-6 with TRBJ1-1; D unclear. The germline V gene has CDR1 SGHVS and CDR2 FNYEAQ. Trimming removed 1 base at V and 1 base at J, with 16 bases between. This CDR3 has 17 residues. This CDR3 reads CASSLDTFESRNTEAFF. The CDR3 DNA follows: TGTGCCAGCAGCTTAGACACCTTTGAATCGAGGAACACTGAAGCTTTCTTT.

V usage is TRBV28 and J usage is TRBJ2-7, with 10 nucleotides matching TRBD2. Germline CDR1 is MDHEN and CDR2 is SYDVKM. V lost 1 base, J lost 3 bases, and 3 bases stayed unmatched. The CDR3 has 15 residues. DNA for the CDR3: TGTGCCAGCAGTTTATTGCCTAGCGGGAGCTACGAGCAGTACTTC. This gives the protein CASSLLPSGSYEQYF.

This sequence joins TRBV2 and TRBJ1-5; weak D call: TRBD1 (6 bases). This CDR3 has 14 residues. CDR1 and CDR2 (germline): SNHLY, FYNNEI. The V end lost 4 bases, the J end lost 3 bases, and 10 bases lay between the germline ends. Here the CDR3 reads CASSARGYNQPQHF. In nucleotides, the CDR3 is TGTGCCAGCAGTGCGAGGGGGTACAATCAGCCCCAGCATTTT.

This clone was seen once. The V call is TRBV7-9, the J call TRBJ2-6; D gene ambiguous. The CDR3 has 15 residues. Germline V gene lookup returns CDR1 SEHNR and CDR2 FQNEAQ (reference sequence). V was cut by 5 bases and J by 1 base, with 9 bases left in between. CDR3: CASSTTPSGANVLTF. CDR3 nucleotide sequence: TGTGCCAGCAGCACTACGCCGTCTGGGGCCAACGTCCTGACTTTC.

This clone is medium-sized (0.01 to 0.1%). V and J are TRBV5-1 and TRBJ2-2, with D unresolved. The CDR3 contains 13 residues. Germline CDR1 is SGHRS and CDR2 is YFSETQ. The V and J ends lost 0 bases and 3 bases respectively, with 3 bases between them. The CDR3 spells CASSLVDTGELFF. As DNA, the CDR3 is TGCGCCAGCAGCTTGGTGGACACCGGGGAGCTGTTTTTT.

This clone is deemed large. The chain uses TRBV16 and TRBJ2-7; 8 bases map to TRBD1. CDR3 length equals 13 residues. Germline V lookup: CDR1 KGHSY, CDR2 FQNENV. V shed 2 bases, J shed 5 bases, and the junction held 2 bases outside the gene matches. CDR3 bases: TGTGCCAGCAGCCAAGACAGGGGTCACGAGCAGTACTTC. Residues: CASSQDRGHEQYF.

The rearrangement uses TRBV18 and TRBJ2-5; D ambiguous. Trimming removed 3 bases from V and 1 base from J, with 9 bases in between. Germline assignment: CDR1 KGHSH and CDR2 LQKENI. CDR3 size: 14 residues. CDR3 sequence (DNA): TGTGCCAGCTCACCCAGCGAGATCCAAGAGACCCAGTACTTC. It codes for CASSPSEIQETQYF.

This chain links TRBV7-3 with TRBJ2-1, with TRBD2 as a possible D gene (5 bases). V was shortened by 5 bases and J by 3 bases, with 23 bases between the two germline ends. The germline gives CDR1 SGHTA, CDR2 FQGTGA. The CDR3 consists of 18 residues. The CDR3: CASSPRPSEGDVYNEQFF. CDR3 in DNA: TGTGCCAGCAGCCCACGACCCTCTGAGGGAGACGTCTACAATGAGCAGTTCTTC.

This rearrangement joins TRBV5-8 to TRBJ2-1; D is ambiguous. Germline assignment: CDR1 SGHTS and CDR2 YDEGEE. This CDR3 spans 17 amino acids. V was cut by 1 base and J by 3 bases, with 17 bases left in between. CDR3 bases: TGTGCCAGCAGCTTGCTCACAGCCTCAGTCAACTACAATGAGCAGTTCTTC. It specifies CASSLLTASVNYNEQFF.

This chain joins TRBV29-1 and TRBJ2-5, with D tentatively TRBD2 (6 bases). The ends were cut back, 4 bases at V and 5 bases at J, with 11 bases in the middle. The length of the CDR3 is 12 residues. Germline V gene lookup returns CDR1 SQVTM and CDR2 ANQGSEA. CDR3 loop: CSVGGLAETQYF. Written as DNA, the CDR3 is TGCAGCGTTGGAGGCCTAGCGGAGACCCAGTACTTC.

The chain employs TRBV7-2 and TRBJ1-1; TRBD1 aligns across 10 bases. The V gene's germline CDR1 is SGHTA and CDR2 FQGNSA. This CDR3 is 15 amino acids long. V was pared by 4 bases and J by 1 base, with 3 bases of the junction left unmatched. The CDR3 region is CASSSTGGANTEAFF. For the CDR3, the DNA is TGTGCCAGCAGCTCGACAGGGGGCGCGAACACTGAAGCTTTCTTT.

Judged by abundance, this clone is medium-sized (0.01 to 0.1%). V is TRBV5-1 and J is TRBJ1-2; D is possibly TRBD1 (6 bases). V lost 4 bases, J lost 8 bases, and 21 bases lay in between. Per germline, CDR1 SGHRS and CDR2 YFSETQ. The CDR3 extends over 15 amino acids. DNA of the CDR3: TGCGCCAGCAGCAGGGACACCTCGGGGTACTCCGGCTACACCTTC. Its protein product is CASSRDTSGYSGYTF.

This clone was observed a single time. The rearrangement links TRBV25-1 to TRBJ1-6, with D possibly matching TRBD1 (5 bases). V was trimmed by 5 bases and J by 10 bases, leaving 18 bases between them. This CDR3 has 15 amino acids. Germline V gene lookup returns CDR1 MGHDK and CDR2 SYGVNS. The CDR3 is CASSMTDPSESPLHF. CDR3 nucleotide sequence: TGTGCCAGCAGTATGACAGATCCTTCTGAATCACCCCTCCACTTT.

J is TRBJ2-2 and V is TRBV5-1, with a possible D match to TRBD2 (6 bases). The CDR3 spans 16 residues. V lost 0 bases to trimming and J lost 2 bases, with 11 bases between them. Per germline, CDR1 SGHRS and CDR2 YFSETQ. The CDR3 coding sequence is TGCGCCAGCAGCTTGGCGCGGGAAGGAAACACCGGGGAGCTGTTTTTT. Protein product: CASSLAREGNTGELFF.

The V and J genes are TRBV7-9 and TRBJ2-1, with TRBD2 as a possible D gene (5 bases). The V end lost 5 bases, the J end lost 3 bases, and 11 bases lay between the germline ends. CDR1 is SEHNR, CDR2 FQNEAQ, per germline (reference sequence). This CDR3 has 14 residues. The CDR3 DNA reads TGTGCCAGCAGCCATCGGACTTACTACAATGAGCAGTTCTTC. Amino acids: CASSHRTYYNEQFF. The full variable domain, completed using reference TRBV7-9 and TRBJ2-1, is DTGVSQNPRHKITKRGQNVTFRCDPISEHNRLYWYRQTLGQGPEFLTYFQNEAQLEKSRLLSDRFSAERPKGSFSTLEIQRTEQGDSAMYLCASSHRTYYNEQFFGPGTRLTVL.

This chain joins TRBV30 and TRBJ1-1; 8 nucleotides agree with TRBD1. This CDR3 comprises 16 residues. Germline V gives CDR1 GTSNPN, CDR2 SVGIG (reference sequence). J gave up 6 bases and V 2 bases, and 14 bases lay outside the gene matches. In DNA, the CDR3 is TGTGCCTGGAGTATCCCGATCGACAGGGGCTTCTCTGAAGCTTTCTTT. Its protein product is CAWSIPIDRGFSEAFF.